This T cell receptor (beta chain) was captured in a study of CD8+ T cells in alopecia areata. The CDR3 is made up of 14 amino acids. The germline V gene has CDR1 MNHNS and CDR2 SASEGT. V was trimmed by 2 bases and J by 1 base, leaving 8 bases between them. The sequencing template was cDNA reverse transcribed from extracted RNA. The protocol was immunoSEQ multiplex PCR, while the TCRdb copy is restricted to in-frame clones and leaves out a portion. The repertoire includes a few hundred thousand clones, 40% to 55% of them detected once, and 2% to 3% sits in the top ten. Treatment of the sample: oral pan-JAK inhibitor, 5-10 mg twice daily.

The chain is built from TRBV6-1 and TRBJ2-5; D is unresolved. This receptor was taken from a human donor with alopecia areata. Source: CD4+ T cells sorted from blood, taken between weeks 36 and 40, from a patient treated with tofacitinib. The CDR3 DNA reads TGTGCCAGCAGTGAAAGGTACAGCCAAGAGACCCAGTACTTC. It codes for CASSERYSQETQYF.